The T cell receptor (beta chain) under discussion was sequenced for a study of T-cell reconstitution after alpha-beta-depleted transplantation in children. Unique molecular identifiers were incorporated during preparation of the TCRbeta library. TCRdb ran MiXCR on the PCR reads and lists one entry per CDR3 protein. This table has 530,000 or so distinct CDR3 sequences, over 25% appearing once. General observations from the study: Alpha-beta T cells about two months after transplant reportedly derived from several hundred expanded graft clones. Fresh T-cell production supplied most of the T-cell counts and diversity seen one year after transplant. Certain patients had high TCRbeta diversity at day 60, and it came from recipient T cells and thymic progenitors that survived.

A word on this clonotype: Its antigen is currently unknown.

The CDR3 has 16 residues. V lost 2 bases to trimming and J lost 4 bases; unmatched junction nucleotides: 9. The germline CDR1 and CDR2 sequences are SGHRS and YFSETQ. The material was PBMCs, obtained before TCRalphabeta/CD19-depleted stem cell transplant. The chain links TRBV5-1 to TRBJ2-1; 7 nucleotides line up with TRBD2. The sequence was obtained from a boy under two years old with Wiskott-Aldrich syndrome, due to receive a stem cell transplant. The CDR3 sequence is CASSFSTGLKYNEQFF. CDR3 coding DNA: TGCGCCAGCAGCTTTAGTACGGGACTAAAATACAATGAGCAGTTCTTC.